This T cell receptor (beta chain) was identified in a study of T-cell memory formation after mild COVID-19. General study points: The study detected some responding clones in pre-infection memory, suggesting cross-reactive memory joined. A second wave expanding day 15 to 37 was CD4+-biased; contracting clones were balanced.

This clonotype was picked up a small number of times. Its antigen is not identified. The trim removed 3 bases at V and 4 bases at J, leaving 15 bases unmatched. There are 16 residues in the CDR3. Germline V gene lookup returns CDR1 DFQATT and CDR2 SNEGSKA (reference sequence). TCRdb ran MiXCR on the 5' RACE reads and lists one entry per CDR3 protein. This table has some 200,000 distinct CDR3 sequences, 20% to 25% appearing once. This chain links TRBV20-1 with TRBJ2-7, with 7 bases matching TRBD1. This TCR derives from an adult woman who had mild COVID-19 (a few samples of this study predate the infection). Cell type and time point are not known. The sequencing input was PBMCs or a T cell subset sorted from them (not recorded which). CDR3 sequence (DNA): TGCAGTGCTAGGCCCCACAGGGGCCCGGACTGGTACGAGCAGTACTTC. Amino acids: CSARPHRGPDWYEQYF.